This T cell receptor (beta chain) was sequenced in a study of blood T cell repertoires in COVID-19. Whole-study context: There were acute and convalescent COVID-19 samples, and they came from the United States, Italy and Spain.

The V and J ends lost 1 base and 0 bases respectively, with 11 bases between them. The V gene's germline CDR1 is SGHRS and CDR2 YFSETQ. The CDR3 spans 16 residues. The method was immunoSEQ multiplex PCR; TCRdb's version includes in-frame clones alone and lacks a portion of them. Among over 85,000 clones listed, roughly 84% were seen once. The sample taken for sequencing was peripheral blood. The sequence came from a human donor in a cohort sampled during active COVID-19. The chain recombines TRBV5-1 with TRBJ1-3, with D unclear. The DNA for the CDR3 is TGCGCCAGCAGCTTGTGGGCCGTAAACTCTGGAAACACCATATATTTT. Translated: CASSLWAVNSGNTIYF.